The 14 T cell receptor beta chains in this list originate from one sample, sequenced in a study of Ad26.COV2.S vaccination and SARS-CoV-2 variants. Produced via immunoSEQ multiplex PCR; TCRdb's table is partial and in-frame only. The sample holds around 7,000 clones, roughly 89% seen once. Sequencing used peripheral blood, obtained after recovery from COVID-19. The receptors originated from a human donor who had recovered from COVID-19.

The chain is built from TRBV9 and TRBJ2-3, with D hard to call. The CDR3 is 13 amino acids. Per the germline V gene, CDR1 is SGDLS and CDR2 is YYNGEE. V lost 4 bases, J lost 10 bases, and 16 bases lay in between. DNA of the CDR3: TGTGCCAGCAGCCCGCGGACGAATAGGTCGCAGTATTTT. Amino acid sequence: CASSPRTNRSQYF. Based on the CDR3 plus reference TRBV9 and TRBJ2-3, the full variable domain is DSGVTQTPKHLITATGQRVTLRCSPRSGDLSVYWYQQSLDQGLQFLIQYYNGEERAKGNILERFSAQQFPDLHSELNLSSLELGDSALYFCASSPRTNRSQYFGPGTRLTVL.

The gene calls are TRBV2 and TRBJ2-1; D is possibly TRBD1 or TRBD2 (5 bases each). The CDR3 runs 16 residues. CDR1 SNHLY and CDR2 FYNNEI come from the germline V gene. V was clipped by 4 bases and J by 5 bases, with 18 bases between them. The CDR3 is CASSGMGRAGDNEQFF. In DNA, the CDR3 is TGTGCCAGCAGTGGAATGGGGCGGGCTGGGGACAATGAGCAGTTCTTC. Using reference TRBV2 and TRBJ2-1 for the parts outside the CDR3, the full variable domain is EPEVTQTPSHQVTQMGQEVILRCVPISNHLYFYWYRQILGQKVEFLVSFYNNEISEKSEIFDDQFSVERPDGSNFTLKIRSTKLEDSAMYFCASSGMGRAGDNEQFFGPGTRLTVL.

The V gene is TRBV30, the J gene TRBJ1-3; D gene unclear. Germline values: CDR1 GTSNPN, CDR2 SVGIG (reference sequence). V dropped 4 bases and J dropped 4 bases, with 8 bases sitting between them. The CDR3 has 12 residues. CDR3: CAWNLEGNTIYF. In nucleotides, the CDR3 is TGTGCCTGGAATCTAGAGGGAAACACCATATATTTT.

The CDR3 spells CASSVAPMGPEYNSPLHF. The DNA for the CDR3 is TGTGCCAGCAGCGTAGCCCCAATGGGCCCGGAATATAATTCACCCCTCCACTTT. The gene calls are TRBV9 and TRBJ1-6; D unclear. The V gene's germline CDR1 is SGDLS and CDR2 YYNGEE. The CDR3 totals 18 residues. V lost 0 bases and J 4 bases, leaving 17 bases between the germline ends.

The V and J genes are TRBV18 and TRBJ1-1, with 7 bases that match TRBD1. J lost 5 bases, V lost 2 bases, and 2 bases had no gene match. Germline CDR1 and CDR2: KGHSH and LQKENI. CDR3 length: 13 residues. The CDR3 spells CASSPKTGTEAFF. CDR3 bases: TGTGCCAGCTCACCAAAGACAGGGACTGAAGCTTTCTTT.

The chain recombines TRBV6-1 with TRBJ2-3; D call uncertain. CDR3 length: 16 residues. Germline CDR1 is MNHNS and CDR2 is SASEGT. Trimming cost V 1 base and J 2 bases, with 13 bases left between them. The CDR3, as DNA: TGTGCCAGCAGTGAAGTTGGGGTTTTCCCCACAGATACGCAGTATTTT. Translation: CASSEVGVFPTDTQYF.

J is TRBJ2-2 and V is TRBV9; D uncertain. The ends were cut back, 2 bases at V and 0 bases at J, with 5 bases in the middle. CDR1 and CDR2 (germline): SGDLS, YYNGEE. The CDR3 has 14 residues. This CDR3 is CASSVQPNTGELFF. Written as DNA, the CDR3 is TGTGCCAGCAGCGTTCAGCCGAACACCGGGGAGCTGTTTTTT.

V gene TRBV4-3 combines with J gene TRBJ2-7, with D possibly being TRBD1 (6 bases). Deletions cut 0 bases from V and 6 bases from J, with 12 bases between. CDR1 is LGHNA, CDR2 YSLEER, per germline. There are 14 residues in the CDR3. The CDR3, as DNA: TGCGCCAGCAGCCAAGATCTACAGGGTGGCGAGCAGTACTTC. It translates to CASSQDLQGGEQYF.

The J gene is TRBJ2-7, the V gene TRBV4-1; the D gene is possibly TRBD1 (5 bases). The germline V gene has CDR1 MGHRA and CDR2 YSYEKL. This CDR3 spans 15 amino acids. V lost 2 bases to trimming and J lost 5 bases, with 16 bases between them. DNA for the CDR3: TGCGCCAGCAGCCAAACAGCCGGCAGGGTGGACGAGCAGTACTTC. Translation: CASSQTAGRVDEQYF.

The chain recombines TRBV10-2 with TRBJ2-7; D not certain. V shed 8 bases and J shed 1 base, with 21 bases lying between them. Germline V gene sequence: CDR1 WSHSY, CDR2 SAAADI. CDR3 length equals 16 residues. The CDR3 region is CASSALETGLSYEQYF. The DNA of the CDR3 is TGCGCCAGCTCGGCCTTGGAGACGGGCCTTTCCTACGAGCAGTACTTC.

The chain employs TRBV6-5 and TRBJ2-1; D might be TRBD2 (5 bases). V lost 5 bases and J lost 0, with 5 bases in between. CDR3 size: 13 residues. Germline-derived CDR1 and CDR2 are MNHEY and SVGAGI. CDR3 protein: CASSRDSYNEQFF. Here the CDR3 DNA reads TGTGCCAGCAGTCGGGACTCCTACAATGAGCAGTTCTTC.

This chain joins TRBV18 and TRBJ1-6; D is unclear. V lost 1 base and J lost 1, with 5 bases in between. The CDR3 extends over 15 amino acids. The germline V gene has CDR1 KGHSH and CDR2 LQKENI. The CDR3 DNA reads TGTGCCAGCTCACCACGAGGGTCCTATAATTCACCCCTCCACTTT. Translating gives CASSPRGSYNSPLHF.

V gene TRBV18 combines with J gene TRBJ1-1; tentatively, D is TRBD1 (5 bases). Germline V gene data show CDR1 as KGHSH and CDR2 as LQKENI. The CDR3 consists of 16 residues. Trimming pared 0 bases from V and 3 bases from J, leaving 14 bases between. Written as DNA, the CDR3 is TGTGCCAGCTCACCACCGGGGCCCCAAGGGGACACTGAAGCTTTCTTT. Translating it yields CASSPPGPQGDTEAFF.

This rearrangement joins TRBV12-3 or TRBV12-4 to TRBJ2-7, with 7 bases lining up with TRBD2. V shed 1 base and J 4 bases; nucleotides not matched to a gene: 1. This CDR3 has 13 residues. The CDR3 region has the DNA TGTGCCAGCAGTTTAGTCGGGGGGTACGAGCAGTACTTC. The encoded protein is CASSLVGGYEQYF.